This T cell receptor beta chain came from a study of OX40 agonist ivuxolimab in advanced cancers. CDR3 size: 14 residues. V was clipped by 2 bases and J by 5 bases, with 11 bases between them. From germline, CDR1 is MDHEN and CDR2 SYDVKM. TCRdb's copy holds only in-frame clones and misses some; the assay was immunoSEQ multiplex PCR. The table has around 100,000 clones, approximately 90% seen once. The TCR sequence derives from an adult with an advanced solid tumor such as melanoma, head and neck, liver or kidney cancer. Here the sequenced sample was CD4+ or CD8+ T cells sorted from blood, taken in a trial of the OX40 agonist ivuxolimab. The chain employs TRBV28 and TRBJ2-3; D remains unclear. The CDR3 coding sequence is TGTGCCAGCAGTTTACGACCGCCACGAGATACGCAGTATTTT. Translating it yields CASSLRPPRDTQYF.